A few counts support the clone carrying this TCR beta chain. This record comes from a study of blood T cell repertoires in COVID-19. Categorization into cohorts depended on clinical history that participants reported. This CDR3 region has 13 residues. The V gene lost 3 bases and the J gene lost 2 bases, with 7 bases spanning the gap. Germline CDR1 is SGHAT and CDR2 is FQDESV (reference sequence). Per the study methods: By means of reference gene primer amplification, nucleated cell counts were estimated. Libraries were prepared by immunoSEQ multiplex PCR; TCRdb keeps only in-frame clonotypes and omits some of them. The DNA gave D and trimming, while V, J and clone size come from that table. Found here are hundreds of thousands of clones, 88% of them singletons; the top ten hold 3%.

This chain uses TRBV11-1 with TRBJ1-2, with unresolved D. Material: PBMCs or T cells enriched from blood (not recorded which). This sequence originates from a woman aged 45-60 years who had recovered from COVID-19. CDR3 in DNA: TGTGCCAGCAGCTTCCCCTCGAACTATGGCTACACCTTC. As protein: CASSFPSNYGYTF.